This TCR beta chain was recovered during a study of technical replicates of blood from a handful of donors. Trimming removed 2 bases from V and 2 bases from J, with 10 bases in between. The CDR3 has 15 amino acids. CDR1 and CDR2 from the germline V gene are SEHNR and FQNEAQ (reference sequence). Here immunoSEQ multiplex PCR was the method, and the copy in TCRdb shows in-frame clones only, minus some. The sample includes over 90,000 clones, 95% to 97% seen only once; the top ten take around 0.35%. This clonotype was obtained from a human donor in good health. Sequencing was carried out using T cells isolated from PBMCs. This chain links TRBV7-9 with TRBJ1-5; D uncertain. The CDR3 nucleotides read TGTGCCAGCAGCTTATCGACAAGTGGCAATCAGCCCCAGCATTTT. Its protein product is CASSLSTSGNQPQHF.